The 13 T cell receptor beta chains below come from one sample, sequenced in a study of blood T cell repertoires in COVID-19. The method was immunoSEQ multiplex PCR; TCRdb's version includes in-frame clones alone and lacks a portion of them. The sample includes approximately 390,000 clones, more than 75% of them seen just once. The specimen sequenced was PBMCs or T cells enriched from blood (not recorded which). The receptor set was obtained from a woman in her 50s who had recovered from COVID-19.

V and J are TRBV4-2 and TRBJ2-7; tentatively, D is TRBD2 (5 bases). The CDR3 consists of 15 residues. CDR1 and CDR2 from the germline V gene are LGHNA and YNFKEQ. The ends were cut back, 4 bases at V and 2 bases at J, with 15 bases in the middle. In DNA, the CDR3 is TGTGCCAGCAGCCGTGCCGGGGAAAAGCCCTACGAGCAGTACTTC. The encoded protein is CASSRAGEKPYEQYF.

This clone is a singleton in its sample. In nucleotides, the CDR3 is TGTGCCAGCAGCCAAGAGAAAGTGCGAGCGGGGGCCGGGGGGACCCAGTACTTC. Translation: CASSQEKVRAGAGGTQYF. This rearrangement joins TRBV14 to TRBJ2-5; 8 bases fit TRBD2. This CDR3 region has 18 residues. J was trimmed by 7 bases and V by 0 bases; bases with no gene match: 16. The V gene's germline CDR1 is SGHDN and CDR2 FVKESK.

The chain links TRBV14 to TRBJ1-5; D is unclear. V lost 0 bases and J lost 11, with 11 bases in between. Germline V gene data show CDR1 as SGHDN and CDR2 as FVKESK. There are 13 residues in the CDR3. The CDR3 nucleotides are TGTGCCAGCAGCCAAGATTCCGGGTCGTCCCAGCATTTT. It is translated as CASSQDSGSSQHF.

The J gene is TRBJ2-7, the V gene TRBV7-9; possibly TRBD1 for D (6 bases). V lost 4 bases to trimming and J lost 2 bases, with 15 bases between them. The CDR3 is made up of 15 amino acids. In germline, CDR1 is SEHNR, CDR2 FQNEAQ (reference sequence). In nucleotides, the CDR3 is TGTGCCAGCAGCTCGCCCAGGGGCACCCCCTACGAGCAGTACTTC. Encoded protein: CASSSPRGTPYEQYF.

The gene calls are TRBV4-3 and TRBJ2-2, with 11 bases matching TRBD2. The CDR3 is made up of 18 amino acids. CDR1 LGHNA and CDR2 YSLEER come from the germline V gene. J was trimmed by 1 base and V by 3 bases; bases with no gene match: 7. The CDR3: CASSHVLAGAMNTGELFF. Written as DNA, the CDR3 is TGCGCCAGCAGCCACGTACTAGCGGGGGCCATGAACACCGGGGAGCTGTTTTTT.

CDR3 sequence (DNA): TGCAGCGTTGAGCTATTCGCCCTGAACACTGAAGCTTTCTTT. Its translation is CSVELFALNTEAFF. The chain couples TRBV29-1 to TRBJ1-1; D unclear. The CDR3 is 14 residues long. V lost 3 bases to trimming and J lost 0 bases, with 11 bases between them. In germline, CDR1 is SQVTM, CDR2 ANQGSEA.

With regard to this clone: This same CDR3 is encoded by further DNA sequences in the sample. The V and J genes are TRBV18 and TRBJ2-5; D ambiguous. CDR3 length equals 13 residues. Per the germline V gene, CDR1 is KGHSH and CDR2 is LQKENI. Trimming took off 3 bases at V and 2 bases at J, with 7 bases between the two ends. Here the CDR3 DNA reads TGTGCCAGCTCACCCAGACAACAAGAGACCCAGTACTTC. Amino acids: CASSPRQQETQYF.

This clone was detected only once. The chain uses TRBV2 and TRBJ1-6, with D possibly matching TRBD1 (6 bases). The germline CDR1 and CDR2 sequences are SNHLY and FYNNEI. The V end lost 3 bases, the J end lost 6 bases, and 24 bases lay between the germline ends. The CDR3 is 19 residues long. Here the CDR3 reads CASSDLLSGGAPGNSPLHF. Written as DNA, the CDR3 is TGTGCCAGCAGTGACCTTCTTTCTGGGGGGGCGCCGGGTAATTCACCCCTCCACTTT.

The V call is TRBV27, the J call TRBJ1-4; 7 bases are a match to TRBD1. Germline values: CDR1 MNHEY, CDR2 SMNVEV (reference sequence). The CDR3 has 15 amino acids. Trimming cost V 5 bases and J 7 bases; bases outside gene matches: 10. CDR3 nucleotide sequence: TGTGCCAGCAGTAGAGACAGGGTTCAGGGTGAAAAACTGTTTTTT. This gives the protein CASSRDRVQGEKLFF.

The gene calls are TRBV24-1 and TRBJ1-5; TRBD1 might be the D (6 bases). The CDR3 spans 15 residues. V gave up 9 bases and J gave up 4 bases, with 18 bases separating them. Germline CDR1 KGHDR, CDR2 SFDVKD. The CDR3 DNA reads TGTGCCACCTCAGAAACCGGACAGTCAAATCAGCCCCAGCATTTT. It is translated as CATSETGQSNQPQHF.

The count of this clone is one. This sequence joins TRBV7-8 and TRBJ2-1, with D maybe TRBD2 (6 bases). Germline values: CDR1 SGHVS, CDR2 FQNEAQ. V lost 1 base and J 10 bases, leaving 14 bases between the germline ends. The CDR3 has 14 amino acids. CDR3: CASSLVSRGTEQFF. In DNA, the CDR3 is TGTGCCAGCAGCTTAGTATCACGGGGGACCGAGCAGTTCTTC.

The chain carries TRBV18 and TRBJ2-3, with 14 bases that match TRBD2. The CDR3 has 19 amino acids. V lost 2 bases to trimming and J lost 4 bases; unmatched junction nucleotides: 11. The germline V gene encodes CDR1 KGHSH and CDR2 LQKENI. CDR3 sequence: CASSPYGLAGGPGADTQYF. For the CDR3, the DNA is TGTGCCAGCTCACCATATGGACTAGCGGGGGGACCCGGCGCAGATACGCAGTATTTT. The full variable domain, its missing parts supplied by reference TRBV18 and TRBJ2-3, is NAGVMQNPRHLVRRRGQEARLRCSPMKGHSHVYWYRQLPEEGLKFMVYLQKENIIDESGMPKERFSAEFPKEGPSILRIQQVVRGDSAAYFCASSPYGLAGGPGADTQYFGPGTRLTVL.

The CDR3 bases are TGCGCCAGCAGCTTGGTTTATCTCTCTGGGGCCAACGTCCTGACTTTC. Its protein is CASSLVYLSGANVLTF. The chain couples TRBV5-1 to TRBJ2-6; D ambiguous. CDR3 length equals 16 residues. V was pared by 0 bases and J by 0 bases, with 7 bases between. Per the germline V gene, CDR1 is SGHRS and CDR2 is YFSETQ.